These T cell receptor beta chains were read from a single sample in a study of tumour-infiltrating T cells in Burkitt lymphoma. Profiling relied on immunoSEQ multiplex PCR, and the TCRdb table lists in-frame clones only, not all of them. This sample has around 48,000 clones; around 32% occur once, and the top ten carry over 2.5%. The sequenced material came from tumor tissue. The receptor set was obtained from a human donor with Burkitt lymphoma. Both conserved end residues are part of each CDR3. D genes are given only for firm matches. Clone size, where shown, is once, few, many, or a class for clones that have expanded.

v_call,j_call,clone_size,d_call,cdr3_aa,cdr3_nt
TRBV5-1,TRBJ2-2,NA,NA,CASRPPAGENTGELFF,TGCGCCAGCAGGCCTCCGGCAGGGGAGAACACCGGGGAGCTGTTTTTT
TRBV28,TRBJ1-4,few,NA,CASREGPKELFF,TGTGCCAGCAGAGAGGGGCCGAAGGAACTGTTTTTT
TRBV5-6,TRBJ1-6,NA,NA,CASSFQVHTDNSPLHF,TGTGCCAGCAGCTTCCAGGTCCATACGGATAATTCACCCCTCCACTTT
TRBV7-9,TRBJ1-2,NA,TRBD1,CASSLVGDRVSYTF,TGTGCCAGCAGCTTAGTCGGGGACAGGGTGAGCTACACCTTC
TRBV7-9,TRBJ2-1,few,TRBD2,CASSSSLSGAYNEQFF,TGTGCCAGCAGCTCTTCCCTTAGCGGGGCGTACAATGAGCAGTTCTTC
TRBV19,TRBJ1-1,NA,NA,CASSAHHREGTEAFF,TGTGCCAGTAGTGCCCACCACAGGGAGGGCACTGAAGCTTTCTTT
TRBV4-3,TRBJ2-2,few,NA,CASSQETSAGELFF,TGCGCCAGCAGCCAAGAGACAAGTGCCGGGGAGCTGTTTTTT
TRBV19,TRBJ1-6,few,TRBD1,CASSTRDRGWSSYNSPLHF,TGTGCCAGTAGTACCCGGGACAGGGGATGGAGCTCCTATAATTCACCCCTCCACTTT
TRBV5-1,TRBJ2-3,few,NA,CASRQGLNTDTQYF,TGCGCCAGCAGGCAGGGGCTAAACACAGATACGCAGTATTTT
TRBV4-2,TRBJ1-1,few,NA,CASSPERRRNTEAFF,TGTGCCAGCAGCCCAGAGCGGCGCCGAAACACTGAAGCTTTCTTT
TRBV7-2,TRBJ1-2,few,NA,CASSPPVGPVGGYTF,TGTGCCAGCAGCCCCCCCGTGGGCCCAGTGGGTGGCTACACCTTC
TRBV7-2,TRBJ2-7,NA,NA,CASSTRTDYEQYF,TGTGCCAGCAGCACTCGGACGGACTACGAGCAGTACTTC
TRBV28,TRBJ1-6,few,NA,CASSNGPGPLHF,TGTGCCAGCAGCAACGGACCCGGGCCCCTCCACTTT
TRBV2,TRBJ2-3,NA,TRBD2,CASARTSGATDTQYF,TGTGCCAGCGCGCGGACTAGCGGGGCAACAGATACGCAGTATTTT
TRBV7-2,TRBJ2-6,few,NA,CASSFERGVANVLTF,TGTGCCAGCAGCTTCGAACGGGGTGTGGCCAACGTCCTGACTTTC
TRBV10-3,TRBJ2-7,NA,NA,CAITADIVRDEQYF,TGTGCCATCACTGCGGATATCGTACGGGACGAGCAGTACTTC
TRBV10-3,TRBJ1-2,NA,TRBD1,CAITATGTAGEGYTF,TGTGCCATCACCGCAACAGGGACAGCTGGGGAGGGCTACACCTTC
TRBV6-6,TRBJ2-7,NA,NA,CASSLDRDYEQYF,TGTGCCAGCAGTTTAGACAGAGACTACGAGCAGTACTTC
TRBV6-6,TRBJ1-6,many,NA,CASSDNSPLHF,TGTGCCAGCAGCGACAATTCACCCCTCCACTTT
TRBV29-1,TRBJ1-2,few,NA,CSVRQADYGYTF,TGCAGCGTTCGTCAGGCCGACTATGGCTACACCTTC
TRBV19,TRBJ2-2,NA,NA,CASRRGQGMIGELFF,TGTGCCAGTAGAAGGGGACAAGGGATGATCGGGGAGCTGTTTTTT
TRBV4-2,TRBJ2-3,few,TRBD2,CASSQASGVPTDTQYF,TGTGCCAGCAGCCAAGCTAGCGGGGTTCCCACAGATACGCAGTATTTT
TRBV5-1,TRBJ2-5,NA,TRBD2,CASSFLSGGAAETQYF,TGCGCCAGCAGCTTCCTTAGCGGGGGGGCCGCGGAGACCCAGTACTTC
TRBV7-6,TRBJ1-1,NA,NA,CASSPWGPPDTEAFF,TGTGCCAGCAGCCCCTGGGGACCTCCGGACACTGAAGCTTTCTTT
TRBV18,TRBJ2-2,NA,NA,CASSPRGYGSGELFF,TGTGCCAGCTCACCTCGAGGATATGGGTCCGGGGAGCTGTTTTTT
TRBV19,TRBJ1-6,few,NA,CASSSSTGSISPLHF,TGTGCCAGTAGTAGCTCGACAGGAAGTATTTCACCCCTCCACTTT
TRBV7-2,TRBJ1-2,NA,NA,CASSMYNLPNYGYTF,TGTGCCAGCAGCATGTACAACCTCCCTAACTATGGCTACACCTTC
TRBV19,TRBJ1-3,NA,NA,CASSIAGGNTIYF,TGTGCCAGTAGTATAGCCGGTGGAAACACCATATATTTT
TRBV5-6,TRBJ1-1,few,TRBD1,CASNPTIRGDTEAFF,TGTGCCAGCAACCCGACCATCAGGGGGGACACTGAAGCTTTCTTT
TRBV29-1,TRBJ1-1,many,NA,CSVEDDRTEAFF,TGCAGCGTTGAAGATGACCGCACTGAAGCTTTCTTT
TRBV4-3,TRBJ1-1,few,NA,CASSLDRRAEAFF,TGCGCCAGCAGCCTCGACAGGAGGGCTGAAGCTTTCTTT
TRBV14,TRBJ2-5,few,NA,CASSPRRGDYQETQYF,TGTGCCAGCAGCCCCCGTCGAGGGGATTACCAAGAGACCCAGTACTTC
TRBV6-6,TRBJ1-5,NA,TRBD1,CASSLGQGAGNQPQHF,TGTGCCAGCAGTCTGGGACAGGGGGCAGGCAATCAGCCCCAGCATTTT
TRBV2,TRBJ1-2,NA,NA,CASRLDSIYGYTF,TGTGCCAGCCGCCTGGACAGCATCTATGGCTACACCTTC
TRBV28,TRBJ2-5,NA,NA,CATLQPAMRETQYF,TGTGCCACCCTGCAACCGGCCATGAGGGAGACCCAGTACTTC
TRBV5-4,TRBJ2-2,few,TRBD2,CASSEGLAWTGELFF,TGTGCCAGCAGCGAGGGACTAGCATGGACCGGGGAGCTGTTTTTT
TRBV19,TRBJ2-7,NA,TRBD1,CASSIDQGQGRYEQYF,TGTGCCAGTAGTATAGATCAGGGACAGGGGCGATACGAGCAGTACTTC
TRBV5-1,TRBJ1-1,NA,TRBD1,CASSLGASGQVPLGTEAFF,TGCGCCAGCAGCTTGGGGGCTTCGGGACAGGTACCCCTGGGCACTGAAGCTTTCTTT
TRBV29-1,TRBJ2-3,NA,NA,CSVNLLKSTDTQYF,TGCAGCGTTAACCTCCTTAAGAGCACAGATACGCAGTATTTT
TRBV6-6,TRBJ2-7,NA,TRBD1,CASSNDRDSLYEQYF,TGTGCCAGCAGTAACGACAGGGATTCCCTCTACGAGCAGTACTTC
TRBV7-2,TRBJ1-6,few,NA,CASSLMPQDVSPLHF,TGTGCCAGCAGCTTAATGCCTCAGGATGTTTCACCCCTCCACTTT
TRBV7-8,TRBJ1-1,NA,NA,CASSLKRQLNTEAFF,TGTGCCAGCAGCTTAAAGAGACAGTTGAACACTGAAGCTTTCTTT
TRBV10-3,TRBJ1-5,NA,TRBD1,CAISERTGINQPQHF,TGTGCCATCAGTGAGCGGACAGGGATAAATCAGCCCCAGCATTTT
TRBV5-1,TRBJ1-1,few,NA,CASSLNQMNTEAFF,TGCGCCAGCAGCTTGAACCAGATGAACACTGAAGCTTTCTTT
TRBV18,TRBJ2-1,NA,TRBD1,CASSNTGQLYSYNEQFF,TGTGCCAGCTCAAACACGGGACAGTTGTATTCCTACAATGAGCAGTTCTTC